The clone carrying this T cell receptor beta chain occurred many times. What it binds is unknown. The data derive from a study of breast tumors, draining lymph nodes, adjacent tissues. TCRdb re-called the multiplex PCR reads with MiXCR, one entry per CDR3 protein. The top ten clones hold under 1.5% of a sample with 90,000 to 120,000 distinct CDR3 sequences, around 21% of them seen once. Germline values: CDR1 DFQATT, CDR2 SNEGSKA (reference sequence). CDR3 length: 12 amino acids. V gave up 4 bases and J gave up 11 bases, with 17 bases separating them. Points from the study as a whole: Luminal-like breast cancer showed significantly greater tumor-nontumor repertoire similarity than basal-like breast cancer did. That most tumor T cells come from lymph nodes remained unproven.

Axillary draining lymph nodes of breast cancer patients supplied the node samples. This chain connects TRBV20-1 to TRBJ1-2; possibly TRBD1 for D (5 bases). Sequenced: axillary lymph node tissue. This clonotype was sampled from a female donor with breast cancer. Some clones in this sample may be carry-over from other donors' samples. The CDR3 DNA is TGCAGTGCTACCAACATCAGGGAGGAATACACCTTC. Translated: CSATNIREEYTF.